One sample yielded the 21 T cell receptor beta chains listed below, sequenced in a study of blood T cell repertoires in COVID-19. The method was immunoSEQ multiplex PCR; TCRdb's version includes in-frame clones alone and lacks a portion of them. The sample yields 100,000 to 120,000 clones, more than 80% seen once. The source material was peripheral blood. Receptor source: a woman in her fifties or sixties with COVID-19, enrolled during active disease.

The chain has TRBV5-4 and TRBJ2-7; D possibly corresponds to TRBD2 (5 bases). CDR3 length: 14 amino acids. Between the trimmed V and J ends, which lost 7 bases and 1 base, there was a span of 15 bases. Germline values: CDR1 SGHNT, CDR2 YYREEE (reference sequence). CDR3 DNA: TGTGCCAGCCGGCGACTGGACTCTTCCTACGAGCAGTACTTC. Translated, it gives CASRRLDSSYEQYF.

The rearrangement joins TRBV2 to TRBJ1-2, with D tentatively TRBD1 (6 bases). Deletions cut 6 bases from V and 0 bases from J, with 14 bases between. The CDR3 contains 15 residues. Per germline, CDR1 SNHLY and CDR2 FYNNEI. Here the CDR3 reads CASSELTGTNYGYTF. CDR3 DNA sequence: TGTGCCAGCAGCGAACTGACAGGCACTAACTATGGCTACACCTTC.

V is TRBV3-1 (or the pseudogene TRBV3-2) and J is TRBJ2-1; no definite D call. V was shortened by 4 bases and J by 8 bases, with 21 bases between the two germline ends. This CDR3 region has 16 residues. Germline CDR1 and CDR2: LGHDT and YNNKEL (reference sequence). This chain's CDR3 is CASSPFDSLDWDEQFF. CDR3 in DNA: TGTGCCAGCAGCCCTTTCGACTCCCTCGATTGGGATGAGCAGTTCTTC.

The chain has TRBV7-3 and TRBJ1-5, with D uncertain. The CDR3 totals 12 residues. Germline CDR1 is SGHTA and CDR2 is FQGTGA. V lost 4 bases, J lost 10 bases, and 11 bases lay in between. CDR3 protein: CASSSAEGPQHF. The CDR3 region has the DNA TGTGCCAGCAGCTCCGCTGAGGGACCCCAGCATTTT.

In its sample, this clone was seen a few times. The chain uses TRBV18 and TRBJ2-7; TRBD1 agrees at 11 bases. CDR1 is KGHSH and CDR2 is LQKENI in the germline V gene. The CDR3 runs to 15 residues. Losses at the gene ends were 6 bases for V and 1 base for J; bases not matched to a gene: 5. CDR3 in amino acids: CASSPGTGGSYEQYF. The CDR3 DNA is TGTGCCAGCTCGCCCGGGACAGGGGGTTCCTACGAGCAGTACTTC. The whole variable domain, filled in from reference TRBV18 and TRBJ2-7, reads NAGVMQNPRHLVRRRGQEARLRCSPMKGHSHVYWYRQLPEEGLKFMVYLQKENIIDESGMPKERFSAEFPKEGPSILRIQQVVRGDSAAYFCASSPGTGGSYEQYFGPGTRLTVT.

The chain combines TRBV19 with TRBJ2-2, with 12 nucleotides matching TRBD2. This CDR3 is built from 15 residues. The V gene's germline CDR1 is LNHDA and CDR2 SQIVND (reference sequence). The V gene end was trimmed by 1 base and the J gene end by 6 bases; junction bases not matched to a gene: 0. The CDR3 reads CASSIASGGAGELFF. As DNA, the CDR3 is TGTGCCAGTAGTATAGCTAGCGGGGGGGCCGGGGAGCTGTTTTTT.

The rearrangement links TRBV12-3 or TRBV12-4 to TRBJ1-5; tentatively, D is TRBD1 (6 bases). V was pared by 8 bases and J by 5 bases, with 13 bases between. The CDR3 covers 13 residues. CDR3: CASGWGGHQPQHF. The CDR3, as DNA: TGTGCCAGCGGTTGGGGGGGGCATCAGCCCCAGCATTTT.

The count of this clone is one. This chain's CDR3 is CASRPQGGSNQPQHF. CDR3 nucleotide sequence: TGTGCCAGCAGGCCTCAGGGAGGAAGCAATCAGCCCCAGCATTTT. The rearrangement joins TRBV6-5 to TRBJ1-5; D perhaps matches TRBD1 (5 bases). CDR3 length equals 15 residues. Trimming shortened V by 6 bases and J by 1 base, and 13 bases separated the two germline ends. The germline CDR1 and CDR2 sequences are MNHEY and SVGAGI.

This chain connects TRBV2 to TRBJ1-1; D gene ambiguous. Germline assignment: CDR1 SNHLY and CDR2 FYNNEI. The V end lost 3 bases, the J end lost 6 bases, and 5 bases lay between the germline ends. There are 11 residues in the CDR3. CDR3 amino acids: CASSDAAEAFF. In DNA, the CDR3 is TGTGCCAGCAGTGATGCGGCTGAAGCTTTCTTT.

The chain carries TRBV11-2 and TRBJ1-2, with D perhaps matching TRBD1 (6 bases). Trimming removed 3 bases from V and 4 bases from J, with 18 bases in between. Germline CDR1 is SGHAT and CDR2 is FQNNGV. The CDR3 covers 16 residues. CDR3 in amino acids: CASSLSAQGRLYGYTF. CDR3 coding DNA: TGTGCCAGCAGCTTGTCAGCCCAGGGGCGGCTCTATGGCTACACCTTC.

CDR3 residues: CASSQNRDSNGYTF. For the CDR3, the DNA is TGTGCCAGCAGCCAAAACCGGGACAGCAATGGCTACACCTTC. The rearrangement joins TRBV3-1 (or the pseudogene TRBV3-2) to TRBJ1-2, with 7 bases matching TRBD1. V dropped 2 bases and J dropped 6; count of bases not matched to a gene: 6. The CDR3 covers 14 residues. Looked up from germline, CDR1 is LGHDT and CDR2 is YNNKEL (reference sequence).

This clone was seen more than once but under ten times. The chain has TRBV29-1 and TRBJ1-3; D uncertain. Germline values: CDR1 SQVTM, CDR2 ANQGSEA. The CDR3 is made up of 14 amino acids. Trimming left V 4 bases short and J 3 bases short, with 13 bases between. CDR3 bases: TGCAGCGTTGGCGACGTTGAGGGTGGAAACACCATATATTTT. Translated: CSVGDVEGGNTIYF.

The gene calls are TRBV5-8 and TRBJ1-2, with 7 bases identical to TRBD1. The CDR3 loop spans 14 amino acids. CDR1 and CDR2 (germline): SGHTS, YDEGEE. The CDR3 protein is CAVRGGQTRYGYTF. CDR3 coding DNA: TGTGCTGTTAGAGGGGGACAGACAAGATATGGCTACACCTTC.

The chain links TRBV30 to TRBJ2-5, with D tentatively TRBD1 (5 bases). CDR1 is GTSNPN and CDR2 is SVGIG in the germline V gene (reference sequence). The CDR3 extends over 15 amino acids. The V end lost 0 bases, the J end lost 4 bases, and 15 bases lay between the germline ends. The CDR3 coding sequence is TGTGCCTGGAGTGTACCGTGGGGCGGTGGAGAGACCCAGTACTTC. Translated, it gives CAWSVPWGGGETQYF. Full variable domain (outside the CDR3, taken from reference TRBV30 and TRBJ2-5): SQTIHQWPATLVQPVGSPLSLECTVEGTSNPNLYWYRQAAGRGLQLLFYSVGIGQISSEVPQNLSASRPQDRQFILSSKKLLLSDSGFYLCAWSVPWGGGETQYFGPGTRLLVL.

Here the CDR3 reads CASKRSGGLPYEQYF. CDR3 nucleotides: TGTGCCAGCAAACGATCCGGAGGGCTCCCCTACGAGCAGTACTTC. The chain combines TRBV6-5 with TRBJ2-7; D is perhaps TRBD2 (6 bases). In germline, CDR1 is MNHEY, CDR2 SVGAGI. This CDR3 comprises 15 residues. V was pared by 7 bases and J by 2 bases, with 18 bases between.

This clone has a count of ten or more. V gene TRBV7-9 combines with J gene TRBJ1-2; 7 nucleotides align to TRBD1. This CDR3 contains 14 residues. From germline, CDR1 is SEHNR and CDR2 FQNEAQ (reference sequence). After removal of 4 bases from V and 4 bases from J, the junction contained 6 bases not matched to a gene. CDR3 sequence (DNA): TGTGCCAGCAGCTCGATTGAGGGGGCCTATGGCTACACCTTC. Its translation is CASSSIEGAYGYTF.

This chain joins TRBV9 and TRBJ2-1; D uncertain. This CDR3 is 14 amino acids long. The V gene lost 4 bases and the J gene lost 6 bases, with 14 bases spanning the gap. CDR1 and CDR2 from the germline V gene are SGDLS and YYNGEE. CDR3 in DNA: TGTGCCAGCAGCTACTTAGAGTTTGGCAATGAGCAGTTCTTC. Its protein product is CASSYLEFGNEQFF.

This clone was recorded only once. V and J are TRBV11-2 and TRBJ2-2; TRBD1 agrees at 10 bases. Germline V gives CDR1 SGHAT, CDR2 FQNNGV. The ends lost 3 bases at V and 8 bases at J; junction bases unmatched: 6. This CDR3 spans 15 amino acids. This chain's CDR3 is CASSFPDRGLGELFF. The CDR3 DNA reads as TGTGCCAGCAGCTTTCCCGACAGGGGGCTTGGGGAGCTGTTTTTT.

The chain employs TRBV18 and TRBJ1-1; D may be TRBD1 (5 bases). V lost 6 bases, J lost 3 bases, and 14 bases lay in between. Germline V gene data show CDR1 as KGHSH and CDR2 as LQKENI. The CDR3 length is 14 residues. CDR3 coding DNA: TGTGCCAGCTCCTCCCAGGGTGGTGACACTGAAGCTTTCTTT. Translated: CASSSQGGDTEAFF.

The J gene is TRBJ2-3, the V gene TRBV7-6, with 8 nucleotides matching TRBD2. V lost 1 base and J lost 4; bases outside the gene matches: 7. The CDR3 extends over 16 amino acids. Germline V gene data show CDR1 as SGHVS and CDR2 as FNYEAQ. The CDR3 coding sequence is TGTGCCAGCAGCTTAGATGGTAGCGGGACCGCAGATACGCAGTATTTT. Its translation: CASSLDGSGTADTQYF.

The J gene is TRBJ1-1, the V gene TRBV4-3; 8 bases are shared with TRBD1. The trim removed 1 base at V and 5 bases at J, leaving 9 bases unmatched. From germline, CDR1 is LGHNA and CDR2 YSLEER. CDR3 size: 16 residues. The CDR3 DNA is TGCGCCAGCAGCCAAGCCCCCCCAGGGGGCCAAACTGAAGCTTTCTTT. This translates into CASSQAPPGGQTEAFF.